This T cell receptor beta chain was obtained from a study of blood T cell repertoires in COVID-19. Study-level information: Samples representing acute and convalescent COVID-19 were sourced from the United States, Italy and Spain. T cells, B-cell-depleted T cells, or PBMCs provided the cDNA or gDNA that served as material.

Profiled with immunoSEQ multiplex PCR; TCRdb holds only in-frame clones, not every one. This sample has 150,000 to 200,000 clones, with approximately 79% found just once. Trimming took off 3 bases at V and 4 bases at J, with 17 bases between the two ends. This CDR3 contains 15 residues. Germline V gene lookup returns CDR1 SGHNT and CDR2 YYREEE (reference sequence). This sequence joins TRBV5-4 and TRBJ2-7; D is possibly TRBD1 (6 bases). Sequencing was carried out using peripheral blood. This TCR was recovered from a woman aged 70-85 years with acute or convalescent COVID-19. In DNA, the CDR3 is TGTGCCAGCAGCTCCTTACAGCTGGGGACATACGAGCAGTACTTC. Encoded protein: CASSSLQLGTYEQYF. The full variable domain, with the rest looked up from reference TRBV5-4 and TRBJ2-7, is ETGVTQSPTHLIKTRGQQVTLRCSSQSGHNTVSWYQQALGQGPQFIFQYYREEENGRGNFPPRFSGLQFPNYSSELNVNALELDDSALYLCASSSLQLGTYEQYFGPGTRLTVT.